Shown below are 11 T cell receptor beta chains from a single sample sequenced in a study of blood T cell repertoires in COVID-19. Here immunoSEQ multiplex PCR was the method, and the copy in TCRdb shows in-frame clones only, minus some. Of 100,000 to 150,000 clones listed, 86% are singletons. The sequenced material came from peripheral blood. Receptor source: a human donor in a cohort sampled during active COVID-19.

The chain has TRBV7-2 and TRBJ2-7, with TRBD2 matching over 11 bases. Trimming at V came to 5 bases and at J to 2 bases, leaving 5 bases not matched to a gene. This CDR3 contains 15 residues. In germline, CDR1 is SGHTA, CDR2 FQGNSA. The DNA of the CDR3 is TGTGCCAGCAGCCTGACTAGCGGGACCCCCTACGAGCAGTACTTC. Translating gives CASSLTSGTPYEQYF.

The V gene is TRBV24-1, the J gene TRBJ2-1; D gene unclear. The germline V gene encodes CDR1 KGHDR and CDR2 SFDVKD. V lost 2 bases and J lost 4, with 5 bases in between. The CDR3 length is 13 residues. The CDR3 spells CATSDYWYNEQFF. For the CDR3, the DNA is TGTGCCACCAGTGATTACTGGTACAATGAGCAGTTCTTC.

The chain joins TRBV15 to TRBJ1-5; 12 bases map to TRBD1. Germline assignment: CDR1 LNHNV and CDR2 YYDKDF (reference sequence). J lost 2 bases, V lost 8 bases, and 10 bases had no gene match. CDR3 size: 17 residues. DNA of the CDR3: TGTGCCACCGGTGCTCGGGACAGGGGGCCGGGCAATCAGCCCCAGCATTTT. It specifies CATGARDRGPGNQPQHF. The full variable domain, completed using reference TRBV15 and TRBJ1-5, is DAMVIQNPRYQVTQFGKPVTLSCSQTLNHNVMYWYQQKSSQAPKLLFHYYDKDFNNEADTPDNFQSRRPNTSFCFLDIRSPGLGDTAMYLCATGARDRGPGNQPQHFGDGTRLSIL.

This clone came up a few times. J is TRBJ2-1 and V is TRBV27, with 10 bases lining up with TRBD1. Germline trimming cut 5 bases from V and 7 bases from J; bases unmatched to any gene: 8. CDR1 is MNHEY, CDR2 SMNVEV, per germline (reference sequence). This CDR3 contains 15 residues. The CDR3 protein is CASSGGTGVRNEQFF. CDR3 DNA: TGTGCCAGCAGTGGGGGGACAGGGGTAAGGAATGAGCAGTTCTTC.

The rearrangement joins TRBV6-1 to TRBJ2-5, with D perhaps TRBD2 (6 bases). V shed 4 bases and J shed 1 base, with 16 bases lying between them. CDR1 and CDR2 (germline): MNHNS, SASEGT. The CDR3 is 16 residues long. The CDR3 region is CASSVGVGLTQETQYF. The CDR3 DNA is TGTGCCAGCAGTGTGGGAGTTGGACTAACCCAAGAGACCCAGTACTTC.

The gene calls are TRBV3-1 (or the pseudogene TRBV3-2) and TRBJ1-2; possible D gene TRBD1, 5 bases. Per germline, CDR1 LGHDT and CDR2 YNNKEL (reference sequence). V lost 2 bases and J lost 4, with 11 bases in between. The CDR3 covers 14 residues. The CDR3 protein is CASSQQDRPYGYTF. The CDR3 coding sequence is TGTGCCAGCAGCCAACAAGACAGACCCTATGGCTACACCTTC.

This chain connects TRBV5-1 to TRBJ2-7; 16 bases line up with TRBD2. V lost 6 bases to trimming and J lost 6 bases; unmatched junction nucleotides: 9. The V gene's germline CDR1 is SGHRS and CDR2 YFSETQ. The CDR3 is 16 residues long. The CDR3 here is CASTGGTSGRDSEQYF. The CDR3 DNA reads as TGCGCCAGCACCGGAGGGACTAGCGGGAGGGATAGCGAGCAGTACTTC.

The rearrangement uses TRBV5-1 and TRBJ2-2; 12 bases align to TRBD2. V was clipped by 0 bases and J by 4 bases; unmatched bases: 1. From germline, CDR1 is SGHRS and CDR2 YFSETQ. The CDR3 has 16 amino acids. The CDR3 loop reads CASSLGLAGATGELFF. CDR3 nucleotides: TGCGCCAGCAGCTTGGGACTAGCGGGAGCCACCGGGGAGCTGTTTTTT.

The chain couples TRBV7-9 to TRBJ1-4, with D maybe TRBD1 (5 bases). Germline CDR1 and CDR2: SEHNR and FQNEAQ (reference sequence). Between the trimmed V and J ends, which lost 0 bases and 8 bases, there was a span of 25 bases. CDR3 size: 19 residues. The CDR3 DNA follows: TGTGCCAGCAGCTTAGCCCTCGAAGGGGTTCCCACGTTAGGCGAAAAACTGTTTTTT. Its protein is CASSLALEGVPTLGEKLFF.

The genes are TRBV9 and TRBJ2-7; 10 nucleotides agree with TRBD2. Looked up from germline, CDR1 is SGDLS and CDR2 is YYNGEE. With 0 bases clipped from V and 1 base from J, the junction kept 10 bases outside the gene matches. This CDR3 is 18 amino acids long. CDR3 in amino acids: CASSVGGPSSGRSYEQYF. The CDR3, as DNA: TGTGCCAGCAGCGTAGGGGGGCCCTCTAGCGGGAGATCCTACGAGCAGTACTTC.

The chain has TRBV7-2 and TRBJ2-1, with D maybe TRBD2 (6 bases). CDR3 size: 16 residues. CDR1 SGHTA and CDR2 FQGNSA come from the germline V gene. V was cut by 4 bases and J by 2 bases, with 15 bases left in between. CDR3 sequence: CASSSSRGVTYNEQFF. The DNA of the CDR3 is TGTGCCAGCAGCTCCAGTCGCGGGGTCACCTACAATGAGCAGTTCTTC.